These 20 T cell receptor beta chains were all obtained from the same sample, sequenced in a study of T-cell memory formation after mild COVID-19. TCRdb used MiXCR to reprocess the 5' RACE reads, holding one entry per CDR3 protein. The table lists about 300,000 distinct CDR3 sequences, roughly 21% of them singletons. Material: PBMCs or a T cell subset sorted from them (not recorded which). Receptor source: a man aged 18 to 30 who had mild COVID-19 (a few samples of this study predate the infection). Cell type and time point are not known.

J is TRBJ2-3 and V is TRBV12-3 or TRBV12-4, with no clear D. This CDR3 has 15 residues. V lost 6 bases to trimming and J lost 0 bases, with 13 bases between them. DNA of the CDR3: TGTGCCAGCAGGCTAACAGATCTAAGCACAGATACGCAGTATTTT. Its translation is CASRLTDLSTDTQYF.

This clonotype was counted only a few times. The rearrangement joins TRBV9 to TRBJ2-2; D is unclear. Germline CDR1 is SGDLS and CDR2 is YYNGEE. V lost 4 bases and J 9 bases, leaving 10 bases between the germline ends. The CDR3 extends over 12 amino acids. The CDR3 sequence is CASSPHGRELFF. The DNA for the CDR3 is TGTGCCAGCAGCCCGCATGGAAGGGAGCTGTTTTTT.

The chain carries TRBV3-1 and TRBJ2-4, with a weak D call TRBD1 (7 bases). The CDR3 covers 12 residues. V lost 0 bases, J lost 15 bases, and 12 bases lay in between. Germline V gene sequence: CDR1 LGHDT, CDR2 YNNKEL (reference sequence). The CDR3 sequence is CASSQDRGVWYF. CDR3 DNA: TGTGCCAGCAGCCAAGACAGGGGGGTTTGGTACTTC.

V is TRBV6-5 and J is TRBJ2-6; D ambiguous. Trimming cost V 2 bases and J 0 bases, with 5 bases left between them. This CDR3 is 15 amino acids long. The germline gives CDR1 MNHEY, CDR2 SVGAGI. The CDR3 is CASSYRVSGANVLTF. In DNA, the CDR3 is TGTGCCAGCAGTTACCGGGTCTCTGGGGCCAACGTCCTGACTTTC.

This chain connects TRBV5-6 to TRBJ2-7, with D hard to call. The germline V gene encodes CDR1 SGHDT and CDR2 YYEEEE. The V end lost 2 bases, the J end lost 4 bases, and 10 bases lay between the germline ends. This CDR3 spans 13 amino acids. The CDR3 nucleotides read TGTGCCAGCAGCTTACGGGTTCCATACGAGCAGTACGTC. It codes for CASSLRVPYEQYV.

This chain uses TRBV3-1 with TRBJ2-2; 8 nucleotides agree with TRBD1. There are 16 residues in the CDR3. The germline CDR1 and CDR2 sequences are LGHDT and YNNKEL (reference sequence). V lost 1 base, J lost 4 bases, and 5 bases stayed unmatched. The CDR3 is CASSQGPGGRTGELFF. CDR3 DNA sequence: TGTGCCAGCAGCCAAGGTCCAGGGGGCCGCACCGGGGAGCTGTTTTTT.

CDR3 coding DNA: TGCGCCAGCAGCCAACTACCGGGACAGGGGATTCAGCCCCAGCATTTT. Encoded protein: CASSQLPGQGIQPQHF. The rearrangement links TRBV4-1 to TRBJ1-5; 10 nucleotides match TRBD1. Germline V lookup: CDR1 MGHRA, CDR2 YSYEKL. V lost 2 bases and J lost 6; bases outside the gene matches: 7. The CDR3 is 16 residues long.

In this sample, this clonotype turned up a few times. J is TRBJ1-5 and V is TRBV27, with D maybe TRBD1 (6 bases). V lost 5 bases and J lost 6, with 14 bases in between. The CDR3 extends over 14 amino acids. Germline loops: CDR1 MNHEY, CDR2 SMNVEV (reference sequence). In nucleotides, the CDR3 is TGTGCCAGCAGTGAATTGGGGGGGGCTCAGCCCCAGCATTTT. Its translation is CASSELGGAQPQHF.

V is TRBV27 and J is TRBJ2-7; tentative D call: TRBD2 (5 bases). Germline CDR1 is MNHEY and CDR2 is SMNVEV (reference sequence). CDR3 length equals 14 residues. V was clipped by 1 base and J by 2 bases, with 9 bases between them. In nucleotides, the CDR3 is TGTGCCAGCAGTTTATACGGGATTACCTACGAGCAGTACTTC. Translating it yields CASSLYGITYEQYF.

This clonotype was counted ten times or more. The CDR3 here is CASSFGSVADTQYF. Written as DNA, the CDR3 is TGCGCCAGCAGCTTCGGGAGTGTTGCAGATACGCAGTATTTT. This chain links TRBV5-1 with TRBJ2-3, with D perhaps TRBD2 (6 bases). This CDR3 has 14 residues. Trimming took off 2 bases at V and 4 bases at J, with 11 bases between the two ends. The germline V gene has CDR1 SGHRS and CDR2 YFSETQ.

This clonotype occurred a few times. The chain couples TRBV3-1 to TRBJ2-7; 8 positions agree with TRBD1. Germline assignment: CDR1 LGHDT and CDR2 YNNKEL (reference sequence). The CDR3 covers 14 residues. V lost 5 bases to trimming and J lost 3 bases; unmatched junction nucleotides: 6. The CDR3 loop reads CASSGGQGYYEQYV. The CDR3 DNA is TGTGCCAGCAGCGGAGGACAGGGTTACTACGAGCAGTACGTC.

This clonotype was counted only a few times. The chain employs TRBV5-1 and TRBJ2-5, with D perhaps matching TRBD2 (6 bases). CDR1 is SGHRS and CDR2 is YFSETQ in the germline V gene. There are 14 residues in the CDR3. The V and J ends lost 2 bases and 5 bases respectively, with 13 bases between them. The CDR3 coding sequence is TGCGCCAGCAGCTTCCGGGACTCCTCTGAGACCCAGTACTTC. Amino acids: CASSFRDSSETQYF.

This clonotype was counted between two and nine times. The chain has TRBV20-1 and TRBJ2-2; D gene ambiguous. This CDR3 region has 15 residues. Trimming removed 6 bases at V and 0 bases at J, with 14 bases between. Germline lookup yields CDR1 DFQATT and CDR2 SNEGSKA (reference sequence). The CDR3 DNA is TGCAGTGCCCCTGATGTAGGGCCGAACACCGGGGAGCTGTTTTTT. It translates to CSAPDVGPNTGELFF.

This clonotype was counted a few times. The chain combines TRBV6-5 with TRBJ2-3; D not certain. The CDR3 contains 13 residues. V lost 2 bases and J 1 base, leaving 4 bases between the germline ends. Germline values: CDR1 MNHEY, CDR2 SVGAGI. The CDR3 region has the DNA TGTGCCAGCAGTTACCCTGGCACAGATACGCAGTATTTT. It codes for CASSYPGTDTQYF.

This clonotype was observed a handful of times. The chain recombines TRBV10-3 with TRBJ2-2; the D gene is possibly TRBD2 (5 bases). V lost 0 bases, J lost 5 bases, and 7 bases lay in between. The CDR3 has 14 amino acids. Per germline, CDR1 ENHRY and CDR2 SYGVKD. Here the CDR3 DNA reads TGTGCCATCAGTGAGTCTAAGCGGACCGGGGAGCTGTTTTTT. Translating it yields CAISESKRTGELFF.

The chain employs TRBV30 and TRBJ2-5, with D perhaps TRBD2 (5 bases). The CDR3 spans 13 residues. Trimming pared 2 bases from V and 1 base from J, leaving 8 bases between. Germline assignment: CDR1 GTSNPN and CDR2 SVGIG (reference sequence). CDR3 DNA sequence: TGTGCCTGGAGTAGCGGATCCCAAGAGACCCAGTACTTC. Translation gives CAWSSGSQETQYF. The entire variable domain, with the rest obtained from reference TRBV30 and TRBJ2-5, is as follows: SQTIHQWPATLVQPVGSPLSLECTVEGTSNPNLYWYRQAAGRGLQLLFYSVGIGQISSEVPQNLSASRPQDRQFILSSKKLLLSDSGFYLCAWSSGSQETQYFGPGTRLLVL.

The V call is TRBV24-1, the J call TRBJ1-1; D might be TRBD1 (5 bases). Germline CDR1 is KGHDR and CDR2 is SFDVKD. With 4 bases removed from V and 1 base from J, the gap between germline ends came to 9 bases. The CDR3 sequence is 14 residues long. CDR3 loop: CATSEGHKNTEAFF. CDR3 nucleotide sequence: TGTGCCACCAGTGAAGGACACAAGAACACTGAAGCTTTCTTT.

This clonotype was counted only a few times. This chain links TRBV12-2 with TRBJ2-7. TRBV12-2 is marked as a pseudogene. The CDR3 loop spans 15 amino acids. CDR3 in DNA: TGTGCAAGTCGCTTAGATCACCCGAAAACGAACGAGCAGTACGTC. Encoded protein: CASRLDHPKTNEQYV.

This clonotype was detected many times. This chain joins TRBV25-1 and TRBJ2-1; TRBD1 is a possible D gene (7 bases). The CDR3 is 17 residues long. V lost 6 bases to trimming and J lost 8 bases, with 26 bases between them. Germline V gene data show CDR1 as MGHDK and CDR2 as SYGVNS. The DNA of the CDR3 is TGTGCCAGCAGGGAGGGGATGGGGGACAGACAAGGTGATGAGCAGTTCTTC. It specifies CASREGMGDRQGDEQFF.

The genes are TRBV5-5 and TRBJ1-6; 9 nucleotides agree with TRBD1. This CDR3 has 15 amino acids. After removal of 4 bases from V and 10 bases from J, the junction contained 9 bases not matched to a gene. Per the germline V gene, CDR1 is SGHKS and CDR2 is YYEKEE (reference sequence). CDR3 bases: TGTGCCAGCAGCCCGAAAACAGGGGGCAGATCACCCCTCCACTTT. This codes for CASSPKTGGRSPLHF.